This record concerns one TCR beta chain sequence. The data belong to a study of T cell changes during pregnancy in multiple sclerosis. Germline-derived CDR1 and CDR2 are MNHNS and SASEGT. The CDR3 totals 13 residues. The V and J ends lost 4 bases and 1 base respectively, with 8 bases between them. The repertoire was sequenced with immunoSEQ multiplex PCR; TCRdb's copy has only in-frame clones and lacks some. The profile shows about 40,000 clones, 88% of them singletons. The chain couples TRBV6-1 to TRBJ2-7, with D possibly being TRBD1 (5 bases). The sequence was obtained from a female donor with multiple sclerosis, enrolled in a pregnancy study. The material was CD4+ T cells from peripheral blood mononuclear cells, obtained before pregnancy. Here the CDR3 reads CASSVGVSYEQYF. CDR3 DNA: TGTGCCAGCAGTGTAGGGGTTTCCTACGAGCAGTACTTC.